The clone carrying this T cell receptor beta chain was detected many times. The data were obtained in a study of read filtering for tumor transcriptome and immune sequencing. Germline V gene lookup returns CDR1 SQVTM and CDR2 ANQGSEA. The CDR3 contains 12 residues. Trimming stripped 2 bases from V and 4 bases from J, with 7 bases between. This library used about 360 ng RNA and molecular barcoded adaptors spanning alpha/delta and beta/gamma chains. Via MiXCR, TCRdb re-called the reads, giving one row per CDR3 protein. The data hold approximately 23,000 distinct CDR3 sequences, with 20% to 25% observed a single time.

The source material was a population of CD138-negative cells sorted from bone marrow. The chain recombines TRBV29-1 with TRBJ2-3; D is undetermined. The TCR comes from a donor at least 40 years old with multiple myeloma. CDR3 sequence: CSVESSADTQYF. CDR3 nucleotide sequence: TGCAGCGTTGAATCCAGCGCAGATACGCAGTATTTT.